What follows are 8 T cell receptor beta chains derived from one specimen sequenced in a study of blood T cell repertoires in COVID-19. Sequencing used immunoSEQ multiplex PCR; TCRdb keeps in-frame clones, though not all of them. The sample has about 150,000 clones; around 83% are singletons. Sequencing input: peripheral blood. The receptors here all came from a woman aged 60-70 years with COVID-19, enrolled during active disease.

The genes are TRBV6-5 and TRBJ1-2, with D unresolved. The CDR3 is 13 amino acids. Deletions cut 8 bases from V and 0 bases from J, with 10 bases between. From germline, CDR1 is MNHEY and CDR2 SVGAGI. In DNA form, the CDR3 reads TGTGCCAGCTTGGGAGGAGCTAACTATGGCTACACCTTC. Encoded protein: CASLGGANYGYTF.

V is TRBV10-3 and J is TRBJ2-3; D is unclear. Germline V gene lookup returns CDR1 ENHRY and CDR2 SYGVKD. V was trimmed by 5 bases and J by 0 bases, leaving 3 bases between them. CDR3 length: 12 residues. CDR3: CAISTSTDTQYF. The CDR3 DNA reads TGTGCCATCAGTACTAGCACAGATACGCAGTATTTT.

CDR3 sequence: CASSRRRGQANTEAFF. CDR3 nucleotides: TGTGCCAGCAGCCGACGGCGGGGCCAGGCGAACACTGAAGCTTTCTTT. The J gene is TRBJ1-1, the V gene TRBV3-1 (or the pseudogene TRBV3-2), with a possible D match to TRBD1 (5 bases). Germline CDR1 and CDR2: LGHDT and YNNKEL (reference sequence). Trimming shortened V by 4 bases and J by 1 base, and 16 bases separated the two germline ends. The CDR3 sequence is 16 residues long.

This clone was found a few times. The rearrangement links TRBV7-9 to TRBJ1-5, with D possibly TRBD1 on 5 matching bases. This CDR3 is built from 13 residues. The ends were cut back, 5 bases at V and 11 bases at J, with 16 bases in the middle. CDR1 is SEHNR and CDR2 is FQNEAQ in the germline V gene (reference sequence). CDR3 sequence (DNA): TGTGCCAGCAGCCCCGACAGCGCCTGGACCCAGCATTTT. Protein product: CASSPDSAWTQHF.

The V call is TRBV5-1, the J call TRBJ1-6; D is unresolved. The CDR3 contains 14 residues. CDR1 is SGHRS, CDR2 YFSETQ, per germline. Trimming cost V 2 bases and J 5 bases, with 8 bases left between them. CDR3 DNA: TGCGCCAGCAGCTTCGTCGGGGATAATTCACCCCTCCACTTT. It yields the protein CASSFVGDNSPLHF.

The J gene is TRBJ1-1, the V gene TRBV18, with D possibly TRBD1 on 5 matching bases. Germline lookup yields CDR1 KGHSH and CDR2 LQKENI. The CDR3 is 15 amino acids. V gave up 2 bases and J gave up 3 bases, with 13 bases separating them. For the CDR3, the DNA is TGTGCCAGCTCACCATTCGGAAAAGGGGACACTGAAGCTTTCTTT. This encodes CASSPFGKGDTEAFF.

CDR3: CASSHLAGQGNHEQFF. In DNA form, the CDR3 reads TGTGCCAGCAGTCATCTTGCCGGACAGGGAAACCATGAGCAGTTCTTC. The chain has TRBV27 and TRBJ2-1, with TRBD1 identical over 8 bases. Trimming cost V 5 bases and J 8 bases; bases outside gene matches: 14. The CDR3 runs to 16 residues. Germline CDR1 and CDR2: MNHEY and SMNVEV (reference sequence).

The V and J genes are TRBV6-1 and TRBJ2-3; D gene unclear. Trimming cost V 1 base and J 13 bases, with 12 bases left between them. The CDR3 length is 12 residues. Germline CDR1 and CDR2: MNHNS and SASEGT. The CDR3 sequence is CASSEGAFMEYF. In DNA, the CDR3 is TGTGCCAGCAGTGAAGGGGCATTCATGGAGTATTTT.